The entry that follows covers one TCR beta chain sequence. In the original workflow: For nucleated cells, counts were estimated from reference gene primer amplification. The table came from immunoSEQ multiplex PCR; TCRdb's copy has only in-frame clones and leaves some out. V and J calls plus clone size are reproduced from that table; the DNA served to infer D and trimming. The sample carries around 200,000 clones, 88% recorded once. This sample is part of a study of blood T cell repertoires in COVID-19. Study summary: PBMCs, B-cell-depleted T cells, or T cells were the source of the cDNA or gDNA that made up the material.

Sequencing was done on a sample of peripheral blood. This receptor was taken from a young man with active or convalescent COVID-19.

This CDR3 reads CASSPGTSSNQPQHF. The DNA for the CDR3 is TGTGCCAGCAGCCCAGGGACATCCAGCAATCAGCCCCAGCATTTT. The rearrangement joins TRBV7-8 to TRBJ1-5; maybe TRBD1 (6 bases). The germline V gene has CDR1 SGHVS and CDR2 FQNEAQ. The ends were cut back, 5 bases at V and 1 base at J, with 12 bases in the middle. This CDR3 has 15 amino acids.